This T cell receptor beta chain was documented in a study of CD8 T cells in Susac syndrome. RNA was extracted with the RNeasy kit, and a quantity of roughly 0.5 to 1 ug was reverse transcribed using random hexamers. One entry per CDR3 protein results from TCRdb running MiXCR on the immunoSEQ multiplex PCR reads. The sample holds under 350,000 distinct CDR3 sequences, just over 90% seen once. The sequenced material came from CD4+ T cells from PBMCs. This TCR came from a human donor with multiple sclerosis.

DNA of the CDR3: TGTGCCAGCAGCCCCCGGTGGACTGAGATGTTTTTT. This sequence encodes CASSPRWTEMFF. The chain couples TRBV12-3 or TRBV12-4 to TRBJ1-4; no clear D gene. The CDR3 is 12 amino acids. Trimming took 6 bases from V and 15 from J, leaving 17 bases between them.